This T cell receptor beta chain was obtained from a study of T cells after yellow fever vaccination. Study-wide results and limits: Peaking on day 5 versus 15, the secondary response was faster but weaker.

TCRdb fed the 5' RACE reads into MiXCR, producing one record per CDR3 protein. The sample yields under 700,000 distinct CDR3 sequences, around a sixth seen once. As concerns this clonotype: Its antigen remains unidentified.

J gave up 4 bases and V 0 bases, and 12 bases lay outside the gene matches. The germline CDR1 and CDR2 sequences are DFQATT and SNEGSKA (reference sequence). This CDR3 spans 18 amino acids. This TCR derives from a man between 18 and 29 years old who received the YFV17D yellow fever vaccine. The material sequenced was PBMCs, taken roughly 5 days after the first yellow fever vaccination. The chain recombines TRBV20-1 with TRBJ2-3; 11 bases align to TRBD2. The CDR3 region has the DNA TGCAGTGCTAGAGATTATAGCGGGGGGGCTAGGAGCGCAGATACGCAGTATTTT. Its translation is CSARDYSGGARSADTQYF.